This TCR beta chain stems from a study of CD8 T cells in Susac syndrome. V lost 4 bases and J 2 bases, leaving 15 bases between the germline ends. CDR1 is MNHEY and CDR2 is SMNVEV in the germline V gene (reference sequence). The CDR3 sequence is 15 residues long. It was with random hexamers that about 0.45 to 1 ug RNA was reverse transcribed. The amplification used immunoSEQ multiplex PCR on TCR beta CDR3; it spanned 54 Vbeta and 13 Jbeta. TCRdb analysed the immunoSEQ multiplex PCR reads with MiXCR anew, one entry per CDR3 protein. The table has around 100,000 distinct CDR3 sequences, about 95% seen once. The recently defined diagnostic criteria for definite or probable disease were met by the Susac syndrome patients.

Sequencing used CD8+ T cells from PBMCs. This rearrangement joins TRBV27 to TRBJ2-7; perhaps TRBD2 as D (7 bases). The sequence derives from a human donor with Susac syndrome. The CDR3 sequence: CASSSGGGMTYEQYF. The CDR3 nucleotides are TGTGCCAGCAGTTCGGGCGGGGGCATGACCTACGAGCAGTACTTC.